Each of the 10 T cell receptor beta chains below was sequenced from the same sample in a study of cytomegalovirus exposure and HLA in healthy donors. In the PCR, 60 Vbeta and 13 Jbeta primers were used. Some clones are missing from TCRdb's copy, which holds only in-frame ones; the method was immunoSEQ multiplex PCR. This table holds under 80,000 clones, 70% to 80% found once. Sequenced sample: PBMCs. The source of these receptors is a man aged 45-60 years in good health and CMV-seropositive.

This chain uses TRBV9 with TRBJ2-3; the match to TRBD1 covers 7 bases. Germline assignment: CDR1 SGDLS and CDR2 YYNGEE. CDR3 length equals 15 residues. J lost 2 bases, V lost 4 bases, and 7 bases had no gene match. CDR3 DNA: TGTGCCAGCAGCCCCACGACAGGGATCACAGATACGCAGTATTTT. It translates to CASSPTTGITDTQYF.

The chain uses TRBV7-9 and TRBJ1-4; D gene unclear. V lost 5 bases to trimming and J lost 0 bases, with 10 bases between them. The CDR3 is made up of 15 amino acids. Germline V gene data show CDR1 as SEHNR and CDR2 as FQNEAQ (reference sequence). The CDR3 DNA reads TGTGCCAGCAGCCCTGACGGAGCAACTAATGAAAAACTGTTTTTT. This translates into CASSPDGATNEKLFF.

Note on this clone: Its ends do not fully match the called genes, so a read error is possible. This chain uses TRBV27 with TRBJ2-2, with a weak D call TRBD2 (7 bases). The CDR3 sequence is 16 residues long. The germline gives CDR1 MNHEY, CDR2 SMNVEV (reference sequence). CDR3 nucleotides: TGTGCCAGCAGATCGGTCGCGGGGGCGAAGACCGGGGAGCTGTTTTTT. This encodes CASRSVAGAKTGELFF.

This chain uses TRBV7-2 with TRBJ2-1; D is perhaps TRBD2 (6 bases). Between the trimmed V and J ends, which lost 1 base and 2 bases, there was a span of 15 bases. Germline V gene sequence: CDR1 SGHTA, CDR2 FQGNSA. This CDR3 region has 17 residues. The CDR3 bases are TGTGCCAGCAGCTTAGGACCTTTTGCGGGGACCTACAATGAGCAGTTCTTC. It is translated as CASSLGPFAGTYNEQFF.

V and J are TRBV5-1 and TRBJ2-7; TRBD2 aligns across 14 bases. Trimming removed 4 bases from V and 5 bases from J; junction bases left unmatched: 8. This CDR3 region has 16 residues. CDR1 and CDR2 from the germline V gene are SGHRS and YFSETQ. CDR3 protein: CASSPAPGLAGDEQYF. Written as DNA, the CDR3 is TGCGCCAGCAGCCCCGCACCGGGACTAGCGGGAGACGAGCAGTACTTC.

The genes are TRBV5-4 and TRBJ1-2; weak D call: TRBD1 (6 bases). Germline CDR1 reads SGHNT; CDR2 reads YYREEE (reference sequence). Trimming took 2 bases from V and 2 from J, leaving 13 bases between them. This CDR3 is 15 amino acids long. Written as DNA, the CDR3 is TGTGCCAGCAGCTTACACAGGGAGCAGAACTATGGCTACACCTTC. Its protein is CASSLHREQNYGYTF.

A remark on this clone: This sequence may be a read error, since a much larger clone differs from it by one base. The sample carries other DNA sequences with the same CDR3. The chain joins TRBV4-3 to TRBJ2-1; no firm D call. The CDR3 is made up of 17 amino acids. Per the germline V gene, CDR1 is LGHNA and CDR2 is YSLEER. The CDR3 region has the DNA TGCGAAAGCAGCCAAGATATGATCGTACTCATATACAATGAGCAGTTCTTC. Its protein product is CESSQDMIVLIYNEQFF.

This clone was recorded only once. The chain combines TRBV5-1 with TRBJ1-1, with 7 bases fitting TRBD1. Germline V gene data show CDR1 as SGHRS and CDR2 as YFSETQ. The CDR3 spans 15 residues. Trimming removed 3 bases from V and 2 bases from J; junction bases left unmatched: 7. This CDR3 is CASSSAGGRNTEAFF. The CDR3 DNA reads as TGCGCCAGCAGCTCCGCAGGGGGGAGAAACACTGAAGCTTTCTTT.

The chain carries TRBV29-1 and TRBJ2-3, with 8 bases that match TRBD2. This CDR3 is built from 12 residues. V lost 6 bases, J lost 6 bases, and 5 bases stayed unmatched. CDR1 SQVTM and CDR2 ANQGSEA come from the germline V gene. CDR3 DNA: TGCAGCGTAAGCGGGGGAGGGGATACGCAGTATTTT. Translating it yields CSVSGGGDTQYF.

The rearrangement links TRBV2 to TRBJ2-4; D not certain. Germline assignment: CDR1 SNHLY and CDR2 FYNNEI. The CDR3 covers 14 residues. V shed 6 bases and J shed 8 bases, with 17 bases lying between them. The CDR3 here is CASRMLPPRDIQYF. The CDR3, as DNA: TGTGCCAGCAGAATGTTACCTCCCCGGGACATTCAGTACTTC.